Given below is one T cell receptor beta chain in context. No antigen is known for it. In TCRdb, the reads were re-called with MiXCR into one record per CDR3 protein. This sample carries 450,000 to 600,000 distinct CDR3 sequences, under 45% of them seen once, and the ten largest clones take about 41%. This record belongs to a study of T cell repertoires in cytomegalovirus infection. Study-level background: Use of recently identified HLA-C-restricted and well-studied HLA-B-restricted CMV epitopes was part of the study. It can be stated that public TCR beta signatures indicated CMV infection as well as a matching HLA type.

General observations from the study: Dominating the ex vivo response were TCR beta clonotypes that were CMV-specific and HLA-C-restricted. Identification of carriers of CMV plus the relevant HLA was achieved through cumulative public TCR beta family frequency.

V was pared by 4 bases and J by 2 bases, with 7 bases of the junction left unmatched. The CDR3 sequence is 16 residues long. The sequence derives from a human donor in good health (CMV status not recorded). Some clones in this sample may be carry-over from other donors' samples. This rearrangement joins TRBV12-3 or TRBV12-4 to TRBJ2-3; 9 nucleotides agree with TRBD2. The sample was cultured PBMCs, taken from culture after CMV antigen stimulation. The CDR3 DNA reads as TGTGCCAGCAGTTCCCGACTAGCGGTAGCCACAGATACGCAGTATTTT. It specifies CASSSRLAVATDTQYF.